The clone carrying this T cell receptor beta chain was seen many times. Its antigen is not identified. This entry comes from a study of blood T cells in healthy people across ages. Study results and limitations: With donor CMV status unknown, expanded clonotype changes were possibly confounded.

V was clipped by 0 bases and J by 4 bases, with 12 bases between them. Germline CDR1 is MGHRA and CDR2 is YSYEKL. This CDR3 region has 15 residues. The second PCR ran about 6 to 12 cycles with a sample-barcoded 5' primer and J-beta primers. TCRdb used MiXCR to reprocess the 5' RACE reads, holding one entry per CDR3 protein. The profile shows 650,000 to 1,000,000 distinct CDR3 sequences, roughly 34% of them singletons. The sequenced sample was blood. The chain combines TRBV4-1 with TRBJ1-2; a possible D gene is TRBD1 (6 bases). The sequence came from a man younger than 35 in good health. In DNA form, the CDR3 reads TGCGCCAGCAGCCAAGATGTGGGGGCTAGCTATGGCTACACCTTC. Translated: CASSQDVGASYGYTF.